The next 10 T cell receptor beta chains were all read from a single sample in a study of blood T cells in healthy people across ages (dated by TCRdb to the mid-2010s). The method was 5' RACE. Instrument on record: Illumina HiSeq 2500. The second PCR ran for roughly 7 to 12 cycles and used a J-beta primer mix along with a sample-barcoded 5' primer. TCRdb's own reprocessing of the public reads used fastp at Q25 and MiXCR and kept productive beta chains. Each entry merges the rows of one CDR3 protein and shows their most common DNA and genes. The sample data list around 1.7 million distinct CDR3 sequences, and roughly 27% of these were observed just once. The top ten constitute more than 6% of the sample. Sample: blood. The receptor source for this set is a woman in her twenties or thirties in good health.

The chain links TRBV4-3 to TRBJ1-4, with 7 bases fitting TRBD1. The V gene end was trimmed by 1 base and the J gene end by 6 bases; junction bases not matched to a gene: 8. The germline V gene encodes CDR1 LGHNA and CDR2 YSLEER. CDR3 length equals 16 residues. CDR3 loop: CASSQGQGGFDEKLFF. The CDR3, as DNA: TGCGCCAGCAGCCAAGGCCAGGGGGGGTTCGATGAAAAACTGTTTTTT.

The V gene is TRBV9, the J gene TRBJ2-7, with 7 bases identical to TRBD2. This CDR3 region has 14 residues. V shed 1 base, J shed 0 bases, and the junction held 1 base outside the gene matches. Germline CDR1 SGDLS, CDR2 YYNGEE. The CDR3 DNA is TGTGCCAGCAGCGTATGCGGGAGCTCCTACGAGCAGTACTTC. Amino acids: CASSVCGSSYEQYF.

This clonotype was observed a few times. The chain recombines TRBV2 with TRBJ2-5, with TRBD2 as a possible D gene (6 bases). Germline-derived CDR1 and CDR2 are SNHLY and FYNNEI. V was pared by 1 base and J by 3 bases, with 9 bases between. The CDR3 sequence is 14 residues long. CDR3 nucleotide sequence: TGTGCCAGCAGTGAAGGGATAGCGGAAGAGACCCAGTACTTC. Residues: CASSEGIAEETQYF.

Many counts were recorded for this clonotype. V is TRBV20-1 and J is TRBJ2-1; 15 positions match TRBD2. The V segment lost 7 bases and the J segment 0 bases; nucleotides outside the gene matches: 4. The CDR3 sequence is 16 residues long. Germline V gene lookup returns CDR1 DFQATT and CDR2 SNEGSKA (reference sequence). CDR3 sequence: CSVRTSGGASYNEQFF. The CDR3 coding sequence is TGCAGTGTCCGGACTAGCGGGGGGGCCTCCTACAATGAGCAGTTCTTC.

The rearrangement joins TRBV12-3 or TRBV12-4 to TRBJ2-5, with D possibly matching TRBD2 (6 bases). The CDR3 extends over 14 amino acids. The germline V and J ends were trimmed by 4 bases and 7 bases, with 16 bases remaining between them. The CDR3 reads CASSSQDRAGTQYF. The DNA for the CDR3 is TGTGCCAGCAGTTCCCAGGACCGAGCGGGGACCCAGTACTTC.

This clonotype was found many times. The CDR3 is CASSRLSGQGVSGANVLTF. The CDR3 DNA reads TGTGCCAGCAGCCGCCTTTCGGGACAGGGGGTCTCTGGGGCCAACGTCCTGACTTTC. The chain combines TRBV7-9 with TRBJ2-6; 11 bases align to TRBD1. The length of the CDR3 is 19 residues. The germline V gene encodes CDR1 SEHNR and CDR2 FQNEAQ (reference sequence). V dropped 5 bases and J dropped 0; count of bases not matched to a gene: 9.

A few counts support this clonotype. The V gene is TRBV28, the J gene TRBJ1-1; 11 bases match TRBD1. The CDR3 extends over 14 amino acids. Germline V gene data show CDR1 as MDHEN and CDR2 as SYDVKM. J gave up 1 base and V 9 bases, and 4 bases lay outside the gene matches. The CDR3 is CASRTGGGNTEAFF. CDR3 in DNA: TGTGCCAGTCGGACAGGGGGCGGGAACACTGAAGCTTTCTTT.

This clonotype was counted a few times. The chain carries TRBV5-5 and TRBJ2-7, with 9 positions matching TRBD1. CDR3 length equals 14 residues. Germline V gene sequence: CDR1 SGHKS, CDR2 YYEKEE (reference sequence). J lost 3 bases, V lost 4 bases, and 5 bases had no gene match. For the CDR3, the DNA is TGTGCCAGCAGCAGGACAGGGGAGGGCTACGAGCAGTACTTC. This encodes CASSRTGEGYEQYF.

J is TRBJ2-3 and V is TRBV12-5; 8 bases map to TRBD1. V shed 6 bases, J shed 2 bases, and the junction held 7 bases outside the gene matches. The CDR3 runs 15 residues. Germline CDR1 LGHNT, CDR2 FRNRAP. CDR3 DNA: TGTGCTAGTGGCCTAGGACAGGGCATCACAGATACGCAGTATTTT. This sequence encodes CASGLGQGITDTQYF.

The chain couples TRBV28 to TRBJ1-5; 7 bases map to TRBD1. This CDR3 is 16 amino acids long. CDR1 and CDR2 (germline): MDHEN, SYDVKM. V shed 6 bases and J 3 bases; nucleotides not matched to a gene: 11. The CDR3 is CASRGRGALYNQPQHF. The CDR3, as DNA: TGTGCCAGCAGGGGCAGGGGGGCCTTGTACAATCAGCCCCAGCATTTT.